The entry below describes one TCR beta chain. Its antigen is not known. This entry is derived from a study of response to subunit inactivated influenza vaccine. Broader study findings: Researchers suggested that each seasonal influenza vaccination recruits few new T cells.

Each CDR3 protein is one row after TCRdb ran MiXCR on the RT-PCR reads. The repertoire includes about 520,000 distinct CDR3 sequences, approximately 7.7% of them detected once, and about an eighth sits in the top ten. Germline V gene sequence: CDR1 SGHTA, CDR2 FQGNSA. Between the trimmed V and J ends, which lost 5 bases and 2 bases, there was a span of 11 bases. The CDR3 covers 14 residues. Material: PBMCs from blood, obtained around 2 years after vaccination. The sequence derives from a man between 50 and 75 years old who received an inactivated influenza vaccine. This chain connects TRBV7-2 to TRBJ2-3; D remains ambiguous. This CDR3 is CASSPQVFTDTQYF. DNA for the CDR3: TGTGCCAGCAGCCCCCAGGTTTTCACAGATACGCAGTATTTT.